These 12 T cell receptor beta chains were sequenced from one sample in a study of blood T cells in healthy people across ages. PCR was performed a second time for roughly 7 to 11 cycles using a sample-barcoded 5' primer and a J-beta primer mix. TCRdb processed the 5' RACE reads anew with MiXCR; each CDR3 protein has one entry. The sample holds more than 1,000,000 distinct CDR3 sequences, around 27% seen once. These data were also filed under a second study, of T cells of mothers and their children.

Material for sequencing was blood. All receptors derive from a girl aged 2 to 9 in good health.

V is TRBV5-5 and J is TRBJ2-7; TRBD1 agrees at 11 bases. Looked up from germline, CDR1 is SGHKS and CDR2 is YYEKEE (reference sequence). The ends lost 4 bases at V and 3 bases at J; junction bases unmatched: 18. The CDR3 is made up of 19 amino acids. The CDR3 DNA is TGTGCCAGCAGCGATCCGGGACAGGGGGGCCCTACGGGAATCTACGAGCAGTACTTC. Its translation is CASSDPGQGGPTGIYEQYF.

This clonotype has a handful of counts. The chain recombines TRBV9 with TRBJ2-3; unclear D gene. Germline V CDR1 and CDR2: SGDLS, YYNGEE. The length of the CDR3 is 15 residues. With 0 bases removed from V and 1 base from J, the gap between germline ends came to 9 bases. This chain's CDR3 is CASSVDRLGTDTQYF. The CDR3 bases are TGTGCCAGCAGCGTAGATCGGCTGGGCACAGATACGCAGTATTTT.

This clonotype was recorded a few times. V usage is TRBV6-2 or TRBV6-3 and J usage is TRBJ2-1; TRBD2 matches at 7 bases. In germline, CDR1 is MNHEY, CDR2 SVGEGT. The CDR3 loop spans 16 amino acids. V shed 6 bases, J shed 1 base, and the junction held 9 bases outside the gene matches. Here the CDR3 reads CASSNLREESYNEQFF. Here the CDR3 DNA reads TGTGCCAGCAGCAACCTACGGGAGGAGTCCTACAATGAGCAGTTCTTC.

This clonotype was counted once. The V and J genes are TRBV2 and TRBJ2-5; D is unclear. The J call is doubtful: the DNA matches TRBJ2-7 better. The CDR3 runs to 15 residues. The germline gives CDR1 SNHLY, CDR2 FYNNEI. CDR3 protein: CASSEGEAWSYEQYF. CDR3 nucleotides: TGTGCCAGCAGTGAAGGGGAAGCTTGGAGCTACGAGCAGTACTTC.

V gene TRBV3-1 combines with J gene TRBJ1-2; D is unresolved. CDR3 length equals 17 residues. Trimming stripped 0 bases from V and 0 bases from J, with 14 bases between. CDR1 and CDR2 from the germline V gene are LGHDT and YNNKEL (reference sequence). The DNA of the CDR3 is TGTGCCAGCAGCCAAGATTTAAGTGGGCCGGCTAACTATGGCTACACCTTC. Translation gives CASSQDLSGPANYGYTF. The variable domain in full, with the rest retrieved from reference TRBV3-1 and TRBJ1-2, is DTAVSQTPKYLVTQMGNDKSIKCEQNLGHDTMYWYKQDSKKFLKIMFSYNNKELIINETVPNRFSPKSPDKAHLNLHINSLELGDSAVYFCASSQDLSGPANYGYTFGSGTRLTVV.

There are a few counts of this clonotype. V and J are TRBV7-9 and TRBJ2-1; TRBD1 might be the D (6 bases). CDR1 SEHNR and CDR2 FQNEAQ come from the germline V gene (reference sequence). Trimming removed 5 bases from V and 6 bases from J, with 14 bases in between. This CDR3 is built from 14 residues. CDR3 region: CASSSRDTLNEQFF. CDR3 nucleotides: TGTGCCAGCAGCAGCCGGGACACACTCAATGAGCAGTTCTTC.

In DNA form, the CDR3 reads TGTGCCAGCAGCCCGACAGTCAATTCACCCCTCCACTTT. Translated: CASSPTVNSPLHF. This sequence joins TRBV7-3 and TRBJ1-6; TRBD1 might be the D (5 bases). Germline-derived CDR1 and CDR2 are SGHTA and FQGTGA. The CDR3 is 13 residues long. The V end was cut by 5 bases, the J end by 7 bases, with 9 bases between.

This clonotype was seen more than once but under ten times. V gene TRBV9 combines with J gene TRBJ2-2, with D maybe TRBD2 (6 bases). There are 13 residues in the CDR3. Trimming took off 2 bases at V and 7 bases at J, with 9 bases between the two ends. Germline V CDR1 and CDR2: SGDLS, YYNGEE. For the CDR3, the DNA is TGTGCCAGCAGCGTCACCGGGGGCGGGGAGCTGTTTTTT. It is translated as CASSVTGGGELFF.

This clonotype has a single count. Just one base apart from a much larger clone, this may be a read error. The V call is TRBV29-1, the J call TRBJ1-2; D gene ambiguous. CDR3 size: 11 residues. V gave up 3 bases and J gave up 2 bases, with 4 bases separating them. The germline gives CDR1 SQVTM, CDR2 ANQGSEA. CDR3 coding DNA: TGCAGCGTTGATGAGAACTATGGCTACACCTTC. Its translation: CSVDENYGYTF.

This clonotype has a handful of counts. Relative to the germline gene, one junction end is altered; a read error may explain this. The chain recombines TRBV20-1 with TRBJ2-5; either TRBD1 or TRBD2 may fit D (6 bases each). The end of the DNA aligns better with TRBJ2-7, so the J call may be wrong. CDR1 is DFQATT, CDR2 SNEGSKA, per germline (reference sequence). The CDR3 runs 14 residues. CDR3 coding DNA: TGCAGTGCGAGAGGGGGGTCCCTTTTCTACGAGCAGTACTTC. Protein sequence: CSARGGSLFYEQYF.

This clonotype was observed a single time. The chain links TRBV29-1 to TRBJ1-4, with D tentatively TRBD1 (6 bases). This CDR3 contains 13 residues. The ends were cut back, 4 bases at V and 6 bases at J, with 12 bases in the middle. The germline gives CDR1 SQVTM, CDR2 ANQGSEA. CDR3 nucleotides: TGCAGCGTTGCGAACTCAGGGGATGAAAAACTGTTTTTT. It specifies CSVANSGDEKLFF.

The chain recombines TRBV5-1 with TRBJ2-5; 7 bases fit TRBD1. CDR1 SGHRS and CDR2 YFSETQ come from the germline V gene. V trimming: 4 bases; J trimming: 1 base; junction bases outside the gene matches: 10. The CDR3 contains 16 residues. This CDR3 reads CASSQDLRGFQETQYF. In DNA, the CDR3 is TGCGCCAGCAGCCAAGATCTCAGGGGGTTCCAAGAGACCCAGTACTTC.